This paragraph covers one T cell receptor beta chain sequence. The germline gives CDR1 LNHDA, CDR2 SQIVND (reference sequence). This CDR3 has 13 residues. V gave up 5 bases and J gave up 5 bases, with 12 bases separating them. The protocol was immunoSEQ multiplex PCR, while the TCRdb copy is restricted to in-frame clones and leaves out a portion. Of some 85,000 clones in the sample, roughly 80% were seen once. The TCR-sequenced patients were a few responders to pembrolizumab. The data derive from a study of PD-1 blockade in mismatch repair-deficient tumors. The sequencing here drew on peripheral blood, taken 44 weeks after starting pembrolizumab. The gene calls are TRBV19 and TRBJ2-5, with D possibly matching TRBD1 (5 bases). The TCR sequence derives from an adult with mismatch repair-deficient cancer. The CDR3 coding sequence is TGTGCCAGTAGTTCTAGGGGCTTGGAGACCCAGTACTTC. Amino acids: CASSSRGLETQYF.